The clone carrying this TCR beta chain occurred many times. Its target is not known. This CDR3 has 12 amino acids. Trimming cost V 0 bases and J 12 bases, with 9 bases left between them. The germline gives CDR1 LGHNA, CDR2 YNFKEQ. The data stem from a study of T cells after yellow fever vaccination. Study-level findings and limits: After the booster, approximately 96% of CD4 and 88% of CD8 primary-response clones were re-detected.

Template switching with 5'RACE generated the TCR cDNA and added a universal primer site and UMIs. TCRdb processed the 5' RACE reads anew with MiXCR; each CDR3 protein has one entry. Of some 300,000 distinct CDR3 sequences listed, approximately 3.8% are singletons. The TCR originated in a man between 18 and 35 years old who received the YFV17D yellow fever vaccine. V and J are TRBV4-2 and TRBJ2-1, with TRBD2 as a possible D gene (5 bases). The specimen comprised PBMCs, sampled on the day of the yellow fever booster vaccination. Here the CDR3 reads CASSQDRTSQFF. The CDR3 DNA sequence: TGTGCCAGCAGCCAAGATAGGACTTCGCAGTTCTTC.